The 3 T cell receptor beta chains listed next were all sequenced from one sample in a study of cytomegalovirus exposure and HLA in healthy donors. The study ran its PCR with 60 Vbeta and 13 Jbeta primers. Clones were read by immunoSEQ multiplex PCR, and TCRdb kept only the in-frame ones, dropping some. Among 110,000 to 150,000 clones listed, 80% were seen once. The specimen sequenced was PBMCs. These receptors all come from a male donor in good health and CMV-seropositive.

The chain joins TRBV23-1 to TRBJ1-1; TRBD1 might be the D (5 bases). TRBV23-1 is treated as an ORF (open reading frame) with a function not yet certain. The germline V and J ends were trimmed by 3 bases and 1 base, with 12 bases remaining between them. This CDR3 contains 15 residues. In DNA form, the CDR3 reads TGCGCCAGCAGTCATCAGGGTTTTTGGAACACTGAAGCTTTCTTT. This translates into CASSHQGFWNTEAFF.

The chain recombines TRBV6-5 with TRBJ2-1; D gene unclear. V lost 6 bases, J lost 4 bases, and 16 bases lay in between. Germline values: CDR1 MNHEY, CDR2 SVGAGI. This CDR3 is 15 amino acids long. DNA for the CDR3: TGTGCCAGCAGCCCAGACTTCCCCTCTTACAATGAGCAGTTCTTC. It codes for CASSPDFPSYNEQFF.

This clone turned up a few times. The chain has TRBV7-8 and TRBJ2-3; 7 bases line up with TRBD2. The V gene's germline CDR1 is SGHVS and CDR2 FQNEAQ. With V trimmed by 5 bases and J by 0 bases, 2 bases remained unmatched. The CDR3 has 14 amino acids. CDR3 residues: CASSALASTDTQYF. CDR3 coding DNA: TGTGCCAGCAGCGCACTAGCGAGCACAGATACGCAGTATTTT.